The clone carrying this T cell receptor (beta chain) was observed at least ten times. What it recognizes is unknown. This sample is part of a study of metastatic and nonmetastatic thyroid tumors. Study in general: It was across blood and tumor or nodule tissue from malignant and benign thyroid patients that repertoires were compared.

Patients were all untreated before their thyroid surgery. Findings of the study overall: It was reported that TCR beta diversity was significantly higher in malignant thyroid tumors than benign nodules, in blood and tumor.

The V and J ends lost 4 bases and 1 base respectively, with 10 bases between them. This CDR3 has 13 amino acids. Germline loops: CDR1 SQVTM, CDR2 ANQGSEA. TCRdb reprocessed the PCR reads via MiXCR. The table has roughly 63,000 clones, around 15% seen once; the top ten hold almost 9.5%. This sequence was found in a male donor with papillary thyroid cancer or a benign thyroid nodule (not recorded which). Some clones in this sample may be carry-over from other donors' samples. Source material: blood. V usage is TRBV29-1 and J usage is TRBJ1-1; unclear D gene. The CDR3 is CSVGRIGNTEAFF. DNA for the CDR3: TGCAGCGTTGGTCGGATCGGGAACACTGAAGCTTTCTTT.